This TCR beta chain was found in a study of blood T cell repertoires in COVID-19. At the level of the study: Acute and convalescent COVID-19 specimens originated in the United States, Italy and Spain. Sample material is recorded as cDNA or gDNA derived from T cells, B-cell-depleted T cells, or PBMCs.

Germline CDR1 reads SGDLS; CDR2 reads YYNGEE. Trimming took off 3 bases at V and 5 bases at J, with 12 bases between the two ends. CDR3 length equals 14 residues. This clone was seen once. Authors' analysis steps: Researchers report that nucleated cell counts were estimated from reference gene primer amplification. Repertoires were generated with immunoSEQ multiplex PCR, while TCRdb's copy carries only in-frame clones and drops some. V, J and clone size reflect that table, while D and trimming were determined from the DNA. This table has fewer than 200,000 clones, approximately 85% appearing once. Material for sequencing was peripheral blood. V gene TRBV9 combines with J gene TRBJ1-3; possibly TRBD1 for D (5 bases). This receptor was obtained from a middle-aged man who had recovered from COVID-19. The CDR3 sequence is CASSGPRGRNTIYF. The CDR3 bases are TGTGCCAGCAGCGGGCCGCGGGGGAGAAACACCATATATTTT. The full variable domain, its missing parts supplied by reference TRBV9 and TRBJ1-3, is DSGVTQTPKHLITATGQRVTLRCSPRSGDLSVYWYQQSLDQGLQFLIQYYNGEERAKGNILERFSAQQFPDLHSELNLSSLELGDSALYFCASSGPRGRNTIYFGEGSWLTVV.